The 17 T cell receptor beta chains given below trace back to one sample, sequenced in a study of T cells after yellow fever vaccination. TCRdb called the 5' RACE reads again in MiXCR, with one record for every CDR3 protein. In the table there are over 150,000 distinct CDR3 sequences, about 6.2% of which are singletons. Sequences were derived from CD4+ T cells sorted from PBMCs, sampled on the day of the first yellow fever vaccination. These TCRs come from a man younger than 35 who received the YFV17D yellow fever vaccine.

The genes are TRBV7-9 and TRBJ2-1, with D possibly being TRBD1 or TRBD2 (5 bases each). V dropped 4 bases and J dropped 4 bases, with 14 bases sitting between them. The CDR3 sequence is 15 residues long. Germline V CDR1 and CDR2: SEHNR, FQNEAQ (reference sequence). The CDR3 DNA follows: TGTGCCAGCAGCTCGATGGGACCGGTTTACAATGAGCAGTTCTTC. As protein: CASSSMGPVYNEQFF.

This clonotype was seen repeatedly, ten times or more. The chain is built from TRBV7-9 and TRBJ2-5; 10 nucleotides match TRBD2. Germline loops: CDR1 SEHNR, CDR2 FQNEAQ (reference sequence). V shed 3 bases, J shed 3 bases, and the junction held 4 bases outside the gene matches. The CDR3 length is 15 residues. In nucleotides, the CDR3 is TGTGCCAGCAGCTTGTGGCTAGCGGGGGAAGAGACCCAGTACTTC. It encodes CASSLWLAGEETQYF. Supplemented by reference TRBV7-9 and TRBJ2-5, the full variable domain reads DTGVSQNPRHKITKRGQNVTFRCDPISEHNRLYWYRQTLGQGPEFLTYFQNEAQLEKSRLLSDRFSAERPKGSFSTLEIQRTEQGDSAMYLCASSLWLAGEETQYFGPGTRLLVL.

This clonotype was detected many times. V usage is TRBV7-2 and J usage is TRBJ1-6; D is ambiguous. This CDR3 is 15 amino acids long. CDR1 and CDR2 from the germline V gene are SGHTA and FQGNSA. The V end was cut by 3 bases, the J end by 9 bases, with 15 bases between. CDR3 DNA: TGTGCCAGCAGCTTGGGGTCAGTAGTAGTTTCACCCCTCCACTTT. It encodes CASSLGSVVVSPLHF. Together with reference TRBV7-2 and TRBJ1-6, the CDR3 gives the full variable domain: GAGVSQSPSNKVTEKGKDVELRCDPISGHTALYWYRQSLGQGLEFLIYFQGNSAPDKSGLPSDRFSAERTGGSVSTLTIQRTQQEDSAVYLCASSLGSVVVSPLHFGNGTRLTVT.

This clonotype was seen repeatedly, ten times or more. The rearrangement joins TRBV7-2 to TRBJ2-4; tentative D call: TRBD1 (6 bases). Germline V CDR1 and CDR2: SGHTA, FQGNSA. Between the trimmed V and J ends, which lost 4 bases and 0 bases, there was a span of 10 bases. This CDR3 has 15 residues. CDR3 bases: TGTGCCAGCAGCTACCAGGGGAGAGCCAAAAACATTCAGTACTTC. Protein: CASSYQGRAKNIQYF.

This clonotype was seen at least ten times. V gene TRBV5-1 combines with J gene TRBJ2-3; D may correspond to TRBD1 or TRBD2 (6 bases each). Germline V gene lookup returns CDR1 SGHRS and CDR2 YFSETQ. CDR3 length: 16 residues. The germline V and J ends were trimmed by 6 bases and 1 base, with 18 bases remaining between them. The CDR3, as DNA: TGCGCCAGCACGACGGGGGCCCCAGTGGGCACAGATACGCAGTATTTT. This encodes CASTTGAPVGTDTQYF.

The chain combines TRBV5-1 with TRBJ2-5; 8 positions match TRBD1. The J segment lost 5 bases and the V segment lost 4 bases, leaving 4 bases of the junction unmatched. CDR1 and CDR2 (germline): SGHRS, YFSETQ. This CDR3 is built from 13 residues. For the CDR3, the DNA is TGCGCCAGCAGCCTACAGGGGGATGAGACCCAGTACTTC. Translation: CASSLQGDETQYF.

This chain links TRBV28 with TRBJ2-7; 7 positions match TRBD1. The CDR3 spans 13 residues. Germline assignment: CDR1 MDHEN and CDR2 SYDVKM. Trimming removed 5 bases from V and 3 bases from J; junction bases left unmatched: 4. The CDR3 sequence: CASSEGQIYEQYV. DNA of the CDR3: TGTGCCAGCAGTGAGGGACAGATCTACGAGCAGTACGTC.

The rearrangement joins TRBV11-2 to TRBJ2-5, with 9 bases matching TRBD2. Germline trimming cut 5 bases from V and 2 bases from J; bases unmatched to any gene: 6. CDR3 length: 15 residues. CDR1 is SGHAT, CDR2 FQNNGV, per germline. CDR3 amino acids: CASSARGGEQETQYF. For the CDR3, the DNA is TGTGCCAGCAGCGCGCGCGGGGGGGAACAAGAGACCCAGTACTTC.

This clonotype was seen once. This could be a read error, since a much larger clone is one nucleotide away. The chain employs TRBV5-4 and TRBJ2-1; 11 bases agree with TRBD2. V trimming: 4 bases; J trimming: 9 bases; junction bases outside the gene matches: 12. Germline V gene lookup returns CDR1 SGHNT and CDR2 YYREEE (reference sequence). The CDR3 is 16 residues long. CDR3 DNA: TGTGCCAGCAGCCCTCCGACTAGCGGGGCCTCGGTTGAGCAGTTCTTC. Its translation is CASSPPTSGASVEQFF.

This clonotype was recorded at least ten times. This sequence joins TRBV7-9 and TRBJ2-2; unclear D gene. The CDR3 sequence is 12 residues long. Germline assignment: CDR1 SEHNR and CDR2 FQNEAQ (reference sequence). V lost 4 bases and J 4 bases, leaving 4 bases between the germline ends. Written as DNA, the CDR3 is TGTGCCAGCAGCTATATCACCGGGGAGCTGTTTTTT. Protein sequence: CASSYITGELFF.

This clonotype came up a few times. CDR3 protein: CASSPAQETQYF. In nucleotides, the CDR3 is TGTGCCAGCAGCCCCGCCCAAGAGACCCAGTACTTC. The chain combines TRBV5-4 with TRBJ2-5; D remains unclear. The V gene lost 4 bases and the J gene lost 1 base, with 5 bases spanning the gap. The germline CDR1 and CDR2 sequences are SGHNT and YYREEE (reference sequence). The CDR3 sequence is 12 residues long.

A remark on this clonotype: A read error may explain this, as a much larger clone is one base away. The chain joins TRBV6-5 to TRBJ2-2; D is possibly TRBD1 (5 bases). Germline CDR1 MNHEY, CDR2 SVGAGI. CDR3 size: 18 residues. The CDR3 nucleotides are TGTGCCAGCAGTTACACGTCCGTTTCCAGGGCGAACACCGAGGAGCTGTTTTTT. It yields the protein CASSYTSVSRANTEELFF.

This clonotype was seen many times. This chain connects TRBV6-2 or TRBV6-3 to TRBJ1-2; D is unclear. CDR3 length equals 11 residues. Germline CDR1 is MNHEY and CDR2 is SVGEGT. V was pared by 4 bases and J by 6 bases, with 6 bases between. The CDR3 region is CASSSGDGYTF. CDR3 nucleotide sequence: TGTGCCAGCAGTTCGGGTGATGGCTACACCTTC.

This clonotype was seen ten or more times. The V and J genes are TRBV12-3 or TRBV12-4 and TRBJ2-3; D tentatively fits TRBD1 or TRBD2 (6 bases each). Deletions cut 3 bases from V and 1 base from J, with 11 bases between. The CDR3 spans 15 residues. CDR3 loop: CASSFRGPGTDTQYF. In DNA form, the CDR3 reads TGTGCCAGCAGTTTCCGGGGGCCCGGCACAGATACGCAGTATTTT.

This clonotype occurred a few times. The chain has TRBV4-3 and TRBJ1-1; D is possibly TRBD1 (5 bases). Germline-derived CDR1 and CDR2 are LGHNA and YSLEER. Deletions cut 4 bases from V and 1 base from J, with 13 bases between. This CDR3 comprises 15 residues. The CDR3 DNA is TGCGCCAGCAGCCCCAGCCCGGGGCGGAACACTGAAGCTTTCTTT. Translation gives CASSPSPGRNTEAFF.

This clonotype was recorded at least ten times. J is TRBJ2-7 and V is TRBV10-3, with D perhaps TRBD1 or TRBD2 (5 bases each). V was trimmed by 11 bases and J by 5 bases, leaving 25 bases between them. The CDR3 is 15 amino acids. From germline, CDR1 is ENHRY and CDR2 SYGVKD. The CDR3 DNA sequence: TGTGCCTACTCCTCTCAGCTGAGGGGACCCAACGAGCAGTACTTC. This sequence encodes CAYSSQLRGPNEQYF.

This clonotype occurred many times. This chain uses TRBV5-1 with TRBJ1-6; a possible D gene is TRBD1 (5 bases). Germline assignment: CDR1 SGHRS and CDR2 YFSETQ. The germline V and J ends were trimmed by 1 base and 7 bases, with 15 bases remaining between them. This CDR3 spans 16 amino acids. The CDR3 region is CASSLSGGHGNSPLHF. The CDR3 bases are TGCGCCAGCAGCTTGAGTGGCGGACATGGGAATTCACCCCTCCACTTT.